The rows below give T cell receptor beta chains drawn from one sample of a study of cytomegalovirus exposure and HLA in healthy donors. Clones were read by immunoSEQ multiplex PCR, and TCRdb kept only the in-frame ones, dropping some. The profile shows some 250,000 clones, roughly 82% of them singletons. The sequencing sample was made of PBMCs. The source is a woman in her 40s in good health and CMV-seropositive. Both conserved end residues are part of each CDR3. Fields, in order: clone size, J gene, D gene, V gene, CDR3 protein, CDR3 DNA. The D gene is left open where the match is weak. A clone size is listed for some rows: how often the clone was seen (once, few, many), or a class if it is expanded.

>NA|TRBJ2-7|NA|TRBV6-1
CASRSDSYEQYF
TGTGCCAGCCGAAGCGACTCCTACGAGCAGTACTTC
>NA|TRBJ1-1|TRBD1|TRBV7-9
CASSSGQSHTEAFF
TGTGCCAGCAGCTCGGGACAGTCCCACACTGAAGCTTTCTTT
>NA|TRBJ1-1|NA|TRBV5-6
CASSSELGSNTEAFF
TGTGCCAGCAGCTCGGAGCTAGGATCGAACACTGAAGCTTTCTTT
>NA|TRBJ1-5|NA|TRBV7-2
CASSLWRGGINQPQHF
TGTGCCAGCAGCTTATGGAGGGGCGGTATAAATCAGCCCCAGCATTTT
>NA|TRBJ1-1|NA|TRBV6-5
CASSERTINTEAFF
TGTGCCAGCAGTGAAAGGACAATCAACACTGAAGCTTTCTTT
>NA|TRBJ2-1|TRBD2|TRBV6-5
CASSSAGAGGPNEQFF
TGTGCCAGCAGTTCCGCTGGGGCGGGGGGGCCCAATGAGCAGTTCTTC
>NA|TRBJ2-7|NA|TRBV7-9
CASSASGNSYEQYF
TGTGCCAGCAGCGCGTCAGGGAACTCCTACGAGCAGTACTTC
>NA|TRBJ2-1|TRBD2|TRBV18
CASSPSGGAQGSEQFF
TGTGCCAGCTCTCCTAGCGGGGGGGCCCAGGGGAGTGAGCAGTTCTTC
>NA|TRBJ1-2|NA|TRBV4-1
CASSQDLWQGTYGYTF
TGCGCCAGCAGCCAAGATCTGTGGCAGGGTACCTATGGCTACACCTTC
>NA|TRBJ1-1|TRBD1|TRBV5-1
CASSQGQKYTEAFF
TGCGCCAGCAGCCAGGGACAGAAGTACACTGAAGCTTTCTTT
>NA|TRBJ1-5|NA|TRBV12-5
CASGLGDSSSNQPQHF
TGTGCTAGTGGTTTGGGCGACAGTAGTAGCAATCAGCCCCAGCATTTT
>once|TRBJ1-5|NA|TRBV19
CASSTSLRAGGLSNQPQHF
TGTGCCAGTAGTACCTCCCTTCGAGCAGGAGGGTTGAGCAATCAGCCCCAGCATTTT
>few|TRBJ2-2|TRBD1|TRBV2
CASSALDRVNTGELFF
TGTGCCAGCAGCGCACTCGACAGGGTAAACACCGGGGAGCTGTTTTTT